A selection of T cell receptor beta chains follows, all from one sample in a study of T cell repertoires in cytomegalovirus infection. MiXCR, applied by TCRdb to the reads, yields one record per CDR3 protein. The profile shows about 740,000 distinct CDR3 sequences, 35% to 40% of them singletons. What was sequenced was PBMCs. These receptor sequences come from a human donor in good health (CMV status not recorded). Some clones in this sample may be carry-over from other donors' samples. The CDR3 runs from the conserved cysteine through the conserved F or W. A D gene is named only where the DNA matches it firmly.

J gene | D gene | V gene | CDR3 protein
TRBJ1-5 | - | TRBV7-2 | CASSFQGFSNQPQHF
TRBJ2-7 | - | TRBV20-1 | CSARGDKRGEQYF
TRBJ2-1 | - | TRBV15 | CATSRARDGFENEQFF
TRBJ2-3 | - | TRBV9 | CASSVAGGRGDTQYF
TRBJ2-3 | TRBD2 | TRBV19 | CASSIARTSGGPTDTQYF
TRBJ2-7 | - | TRBV4-1 | CASSEKRVGGYEQYF
TRBJ1-2 | TRBD1 | TRBV10-3 | CAISETGGDNYGYTF
TRBJ1-1 | - | TRBV7-3 | CASSPWSQGTTEAFF
TRBJ1-1 | - | TRBV7-9 | CASSFRSDGNTEAFF
TRBJ2-3 | - | TRBV28 | CASSLESPPDTQYF
TRBJ1-2 | - | TRBV28 | CASRLGAYGYTF
TRBJ1-1 | TRBD1 | TRBV19 | CASTETGQNTEAFF
TRBJ2-1 | - | TRBV7-8 | CASSLMGDLNEQFF
TRBJ1-2 | - | TRBV6-5 | CASTRMLGYGYTF
TRBJ1-2 | TRBD1 | TRBV12-3/TRBV12-4 | CAAYYEGATSRGYTF
TRBJ2-5 | TRBD2 | TRBV10-3 | CAISESTSVRETQYF
TRBJ2-5 | TRBD2 | TRBV27 | CASSPSSGRSQTQYF
TRBJ2-7 | TRBD2 | TRBV7-9 | CASSLPLAGGREQYF
TRBJ2-2 | TRBD2 | TRBV24-1 | CATSALRGTSANTGELFF
TRBJ2-1 | - | TRBV27 | CASIWGAEQFF
TRBJ2-1 | - | TRBV12-3/TRBV12-4 | CASSLAGGNEQFF
TRBJ2-7 | TRBD2 | TRBV7-8 | CASSLRLAGIMTYEQYF
TRBJ2-7 | - | TRBV27 | CASSFIAGELGEQYF
TRBJ2-7 | - | TRBV15 | CATSRDLGRYYEQYF
TRBJ2-1 | - | TRBV24-1 | CATSDLRGSGQNEQFF
TRBJ1-2 | TRBD1 | TRBV29-1 | CSVDTRDRLNYGYTF
TRBJ2-7 | - | TRBV7-3 | CSSSLFGGEGYEHYF
TRBJ1-3 | - | TRBV20-1 | CSARGPGTKPYFSSGNTIYF
TRBJ2-7 | TRBD2 | TRBV7-2 | CASSNKLAGGGYEQYF
TRBJ2-7 | - | TRBV28 | CASSPPSPTYEQYF
TRBJ1-1 | - | TRBV12-3/TRBV12-4 | CASSFGVGFHTEAFF
TRBJ2-1 | - | TRBV14 | CASSSRAYNEQFF
TRBJ2-1 | - | TRBV7-8 | CASSYRLSSYNEQFF
TRBJ2-3 | TRBD1 | TRBV6-6 | CASTHLSLTTGGLVDTQYF
TRBJ1-2 | - | TRBV7-4 | CATLGGTYGYTF
TRBJ2-1 | TRBD1 | TRBV7-2 | CASSSMTGTGSFNEQFF
TRBJ1-6 | - | TRBV11-2 | CASSFGGGTGSPLHF
TRBJ1-2 | TRBD1 | TRBV14 | CASSQDGTHRGYNYGYTF
TRBJ2-7 | TRBD2 | TRBV7-2 | CASSFPGLAGYLFYEQYF
TRBJ2-5 | - | TRBV14 | CASSQYRTRYQETQYF
TRBJ1-5 | - | TRBV5-5 | CASSWLPVAQPQHF
TRBJ2-4 | - | TRBV5-3 | CASSAWRSGTGKNIQYF
TRBJ2-7 | - | TRBV7-6 | CASSPGDTYEQYF
TRBJ2-3 | - | TRBV7-8 | CASSFLAYDTDTQYF
TRBJ2-5 | - | TRBV7-2 | CASSFIYGEETQYF
TRBJ1-1 | - | TRBV6-1 | CASSEDARRSGNTEAFF
TRBJ2-7 | - | TRBV6-5 | CASSYSTGEQAYEQYF
TRBJ2-5 | TRBD2 | TRBV7-9 | CASSFRTSEETQYF
TRBJ2-1 | - | TRBV30 | CAWSAGLAVNEQFF
TRBJ1-2 | - | TRBV28 | CASSLQRGGYGYTF
TRBJ2-7 | - | TRBV6-6 | CASSYSTNYEQYF
TRBJ1-5 | TRBD1 | TRBV19 | CATRGVGWQPQHF
TRBJ2-1 | - | TRBV24-1 | CATAGIDAEQFF
TRBJ1-1 | - | TRBV7-9 | CASSSGRNLNTEAFF
TRBJ1-5 | - | TRBV10-3 | CAISESAGVDQPQHF
TRBJ1-4 | - | TRBV11-2 | CASSGDAEKLFF
TRBJ2-1 | TRBD1 | TRBV7-2 | CASSSETGGEQFF
TRBJ1-2 | - | TRBV7-9 | CASSFDPAAYGYTF
TRBJ2-5 | - | TRBV28 | CASSLWTGGQETQYF
TRBJ2-2 | TRBD1 | TRBV29-1 | CSARDRGLNTGELFF